The 23 T cell receptor beta chains below all came from one sample that was sequenced in a study of shared clonotypes between healthy human individuals. Measured with immunoSEQ multiplex PCR; TCRdb has only the in-frame clones, and not every one. The table lists millions of clones, over 85% of them singletons, with about 0.39% in the top ten. Sequenced sample: naive CD4+ T cells from PBMCs. Subset specified: CD45RA+ positively selected. The source is a man aged 18 to 30 in good health. Some clones in this sample may be carry-over from other donors' samples.

The chain links TRBV5-1 to TRBJ2-1, with 9 bases identical to TRBD1. Germline-derived CDR1 and CDR2 are SGHRS and YFSETQ. V trimming: 0 bases; J trimming: 4 bases; junction bases outside the gene matches: 5. The CDR3 consists of 16 residues. Here the CDR3 reads CASSLVVGTGYNEQFF. The CDR3 DNA reads TGCGCCAGCAGCTTGGTTGTTGGGACAGGGTACAATGAGCAGTTCTTC.

Comment on this clone: An end of the junction differs from the germline gene, which may be a read error. V and J are TRBV6-5 and TRBJ1-5; the D is unclear. CDR3 size: 15 residues. Germline loops: CDR1 MNHEY, CDR2 SVGAGI. CDR3 sequence: CATKLKEGSHQPQHF. DNA of the CDR3: TGTGCCACTAAGTTAAAGGAAGGTAGCCATCAGCCCCAGCATTTT.

The V gene is TRBV4-2, the J gene TRBJ2-1; TRBD2 agrees at 9 bases. This CDR3 region has 15 residues. Germline assignment: CDR1 LGHNA and CDR2 YNFKEQ. Trimming removed 4 bases from V and 6 bases from J; junction bases left unmatched: 7. CDR3 sequence reads: CASSRGAGGLNEQFF. CDR3 coding DNA: TGTGCCAGCAGCCGAGGAGCGGGAGGACTCAATGAGCAGTTCTTC.

The V gene is TRBV11-1, the J gene TRBJ2-5; D might be TRBD2 (5 bases). The germline CDR1 and CDR2 sequences are SGHAT and FQDESV (reference sequence). With 6 bases removed from V and 1 base from J, the gap between germline ends came to 15 bases. CDR3 length equals 15 residues. The CDR3 spells CASRPRSEVQETQYF. The DNA for the CDR3 is TGTGCCAGCAGACCCCGTTCGGAGGTCCAAGAGACCCAGTACTTC. The whole variable domain, remainder taken from reference TRBV11-1 and TRBJ2-5, is EAEVAQSPRYKITEKSQAVAFWCDPISGHATLYWYRQILGQGPELLVQFQDESVVDDSQLPKDRFSAERLKGVDSTLKIQPAELGDSAMYLCASRPRSEVQETQYFGPGTRLLVL.

The gene calls are TRBV2 and TRBJ2-7; D perhaps matches TRBD1 (5 bases). The CDR3 consists of 11 residues. Germline V lookup: CDR1 SNHLY, CDR2 FYNNEI. The V end lost 6 bases, the J end lost 5 bases, and 8 bases lay between the germline ends. In DNA form, the CDR3 reads TGTGCCAGCAGAAGGGGTGACGAGCAGTACTTC. Translated: CASRRGDEQYF.

The chain carries TRBV9 and TRBJ2-3; D not certain. The V gene's germline CDR1 is SGDLS and CDR2 YYNGEE. The length of the CDR3 is 17 residues. Trimming took 2 bases from V and 1 from J, leaving 17 bases between them. The CDR3: CASSVLGSRSGTDTQYF. The DNA for the CDR3 is TGTGCCAGCAGCGTCCTGGGCAGTCGATCGGGCACAGATACGCAGTATTTT.

V gene TRBV13 combines with J gene TRBJ2-2, with 10 nucleotides matching TRBD1. After removal of 5 bases from V and 6 bases from J, the junction contained 6 bases not matched to a gene. Germline lookup yields CDR1 PRHDT and CDR2 FYEKMQ (reference sequence). The CDR3 is 15 residues long. The CDR3, as DNA: TGTGCCAGCAGCCCTGACAGGGGGCGCGCCGGGGAGCTGTTTTTT. It is translated as CASSPDRGRAGELFF. Using reference TRBV13 and TRBJ2-2 for the parts outside the CDR3, the full variable domain is AAGVIQSPRHLIKEKRETATLKCYPIPRHDTVYWYQQGPGQDPQFLISFYEKMQSDKGSIPDRFSAQQFSDYHSELNMSSLELGDSALYFCASSPDRGRAGELFFGEGSRLTVL.

This clone was counted a few times. The sample holds other DNA sequences that translate to the same CDR3. The CDR3 is CASSANYGYTF. CDR3 DNA sequence: TGTGCCAGCAGCGCCAACTATGGCTACACCTTC. The V and J genes are TRBV9 and TRBJ1-2; D is uncertain. Germline V gives CDR1 SGDLS, CDR2 YYNGEE. V was shortened by 3 bases and J by 2 bases, with 2 bases between the two germline ends. This CDR3 is 11 amino acids long.

This chain links TRBV29-1 with TRBJ2-3, with 9 bases that match TRBD2. Germline trimming cut 5 bases from V and 4 bases from J; bases unmatched to any gene: 7. CDR1 and CDR2 from the germline V gene are SQVTM and ANQGSEA. The CDR3 contains 14 residues. This CDR3 reads CSVRREGPADTQYF. CDR3 DNA: TGCAGCGTTAGGCGGGAGGGCCCCGCAGATACGCAGTATTTT.

V usage is TRBV4-1 and J usage is TRBJ1-3, with D unresolved. CDR3 size: 15 residues. Trimming shortened V by 4 bases and J by 0 bases, and 10 bases separated the two germline ends. Germline assignment: CDR1 MGHRA and CDR2 YSYEKL. CDR3 protein: CASSLGPTSGNTIYF. The CDR3 DNA reads as TGCGCCAGCAGCCTCGGACCGACCTCTGGAAACACCATATATTTT.

The rearrangement links TRBV7-9 to TRBJ2-2; no clear D. The CDR3 spans 16 residues. Per the germline V gene, CDR1 is SEHNR and CDR2 is FQNEAQ (reference sequence). Trimming stripped 4 bases from V and 1 base from J, with 13 bases between. Here the CDR3 reads CASSSGFARNTGELFF. In nucleotides, the CDR3 is TGTGCCAGCAGCTCTGGATTTGCGAGGAACACCGGGGAGCTGTTTTTT.

As for this clone: One base away lies a much larger clone, so this may be a sequencing read error. The sample carries other DNA sequences with the same CDR3. This chain connects TRBV18 to TRBJ2-3; D is unresolved. From germline, CDR1 is KGHSH and CDR2 LQKENI. Trimming pared 3 bases from V and 2 bases from J, leaving 3 bases between. This CDR3 region has 12 residues. CDR3 amino acids: CASSPNTDTQYF. For the CDR3, the DNA is TGTGCCAGCTCACCTAACACAGATACGCAGTATTTT.

This chain links TRBV5-1 with TRBJ2-7; 13 bases map to TRBD2. Germline V gene lookup returns CDR1 SGHRS and CDR2 YFSETQ. The CDR3 has 17 amino acids. The V gene end was trimmed by 0 bases and the J gene end by 3 bases; junction bases not matched to a gene: 6. The CDR3 here is CASSLGLAGGGRYEQYF. DNA of the CDR3: TGCGCCAGCAGCTTGGGACTAGCGGGAGGTGGACGCTACGAGCAGTACTTC.

V gene TRBV5-1 combines with J gene TRBJ1-3, with unresolved D. The CDR3 totals 17 residues. Germline V gene lookup returns CDR1 SGHRS and CDR2 YFSETQ. Between the trimmed V and J ends, which lost 2 bases and 0 bases, there was a span of 15 bases. As DNA, the CDR3 is TGCGCCAGCAGCTTTACACCCGGGTCCTCCTCTGGAAACACCATATATTTT. It encodes CASSFTPGSSSGNTIYF.

CDR3 loop: CASSLIPESGEQYF. CDR3 sequence (DNA): TGCGCCAGCAGCTTGATTCCGGAGTCGGGCGAGCAGTACTTC. The chain couples TRBV5-1 to TRBJ2-7; D gene unclear. The germline gives CDR1 SGHRS, CDR2 YFSETQ. There are 14 residues in the CDR3. The V end was cut by 1 base, the J end by 6 bases, with 14 bases between.

This chain links TRBV7-8 with TRBJ2-7; 7 bases are a match to TRBD2. Germline V CDR1 and CDR2: SGHVS, FQNEAQ. This CDR3 region has 16 residues. With V trimmed by 1 base and J by 6 bases, 12 bases remained unmatched. The CDR3 sequence: CASSLGGGRAAAEQYF. DNA for the CDR3: TGTGCCAGCAGCTTAGGTGGTGGGAGGGCCGCAGCCGAGCAGTACTTC.

The CDR3 nucleotides read TGTGCCAGTAGTATCTTCCGGCCTAGAAGCAATCAGCCCCAGCATTTT. It yields the protein CASSIFRPRSNQPQHF. The rearrangement joins TRBV19 to TRBJ1-5; D is undetermined. The V end lost 3 bases, the J end lost 1 base, and 13 bases lay between the germline ends. This CDR3 is built from 16 residues. Germline CDR1 reads LNHDA; CDR2 reads SQIVND (reference sequence).

This rearrangement joins TRBV28 to TRBJ1-2, with 9 positions matching TRBD1. Germline values: CDR1 MDHEN, CDR2 SYDVKM. Trimming cost V 7 bases and J 4 bases; bases outside gene matches: 22. This CDR3 is built from 19 residues. This chain's CDR3 is CASTSPQGTGFTLSYGYTF. The CDR3 DNA is TGTGCCAGCACTAGCCCCCAAGGGACAGGGTTTACCCTATCCTATGGCTACACCTTC.

This clone was counted a few times. V and J are TRBV6-6 and TRBJ1-1; D is undetermined. The CDR3 runs to 9 residues. The V gene lost 8 bases and the J gene lost 6 bases, with 4 bases spanning the gap. Looked up from germline, CDR1 is MNHNY and CDR2 is SVGAGI (reference sequence). CDR3 residues: CASRPEAFF. The CDR3 DNA follows: TGTGCCAGCCGTCCTGAAGCTTTCTTT.

The chain is built from TRBV4-1 and TRBJ2-4, with TRBD2 matching 14 bases. The V segment lost 5 bases and the J segment 7 bases; nucleotides outside the gene matches: 7. The germline V gene encodes CDR1 MGHRA and CDR2 YSYEKL. The CDR3 is 16 residues long. CDR3 nucleotide sequence: TGCGCCAGCAGCTACGTGGGACTAGCGGGAGATAACATTCAGTACTTC. It is translated as CASSYVGLAGDNIQYF.

The gene calls are TRBV4-2 and TRBJ1-2, with D tentatively TRBD1 (5 bases). The CDR3 has 14 residues. V was pared by 5 bases and J by 3 bases, with 13 bases between. CDR1 LGHNA and CDR2 YNFKEQ come from the germline V gene. CDR3 region: CASSAEVGDYGYTF. DNA for the CDR3: TGTGCCAGCAGCGCTGAGGTAGGGGACTATGGCTACACCTTC.

This clone appeared a single time. This sequence joins TRBV7-3 and TRBJ1-1, with D uncertain. Trimming stripped 0 bases from V and 10 bases from J, with 24 bases between. Germline loops: CDR1 SGHTA, CDR2 FQGTGA. The CDR3 has 17 amino acids. The CDR3 DNA reads as TGTGCCAGCAGCTTAACGGCGCTTGGTGCCGCCCGAAGTGGAGCTTTCTTT. This translates into CASSLTALGAARSGAFF.

The chain couples TRBV30 to TRBJ1-6; D call uncertain. Trimming pared 0 bases from V and 10 bases from J, leaving 16 bases between. Germline CDR1 and CDR2: GTSNPN and SVGIG (reference sequence). The CDR3 is 15 amino acids. In DNA form, the CDR3 reads TGTGCCTGGAGTGTTTCGGTCGCGGGAGGCTCACCCCTCCACTTT. Residues: CAWSVSVAGGSPLHF.